This T cell receptor (beta chain) stems from a study of T cells after yellow fever vaccination. This clonotype was detected ten times or more. Its matching antigen is unknown. One entry per CDR3 protein, called by TCRdb with MiXCR from the 5' RACE reads. The table includes hundreds of thousands of distinct CDR3 sequences, roughly 4% detected once. V was clipped by 2 bases and J by 1 base, with 6 bases between them. The CDR3 contains 14 residues. Germline values: CDR1 KGHDR, CDR2 SFDVKD. General study results and limits: The CD4 and CD8 compartments had a small share of their clonotypes in common. Clones that expanded after primary vaccination mostly reappeared after the booster (roughly 96% CD4, 88% CD8).

The chain is built from TRBV24-1 and TRBJ2-3; D is undetermined. The source of this sequence is a man aged 18-30 years who received the YFV17D yellow fever vaccine. The sequencing here drew on PBMCs, taken on the day of the yellow fever booster vaccination. CDR3 nucleotides: TGTGCCACCAGTGATTCATGGGGCACAGATACGCAGTATTTT. Its protein is CATSDSWGTDTQYF.